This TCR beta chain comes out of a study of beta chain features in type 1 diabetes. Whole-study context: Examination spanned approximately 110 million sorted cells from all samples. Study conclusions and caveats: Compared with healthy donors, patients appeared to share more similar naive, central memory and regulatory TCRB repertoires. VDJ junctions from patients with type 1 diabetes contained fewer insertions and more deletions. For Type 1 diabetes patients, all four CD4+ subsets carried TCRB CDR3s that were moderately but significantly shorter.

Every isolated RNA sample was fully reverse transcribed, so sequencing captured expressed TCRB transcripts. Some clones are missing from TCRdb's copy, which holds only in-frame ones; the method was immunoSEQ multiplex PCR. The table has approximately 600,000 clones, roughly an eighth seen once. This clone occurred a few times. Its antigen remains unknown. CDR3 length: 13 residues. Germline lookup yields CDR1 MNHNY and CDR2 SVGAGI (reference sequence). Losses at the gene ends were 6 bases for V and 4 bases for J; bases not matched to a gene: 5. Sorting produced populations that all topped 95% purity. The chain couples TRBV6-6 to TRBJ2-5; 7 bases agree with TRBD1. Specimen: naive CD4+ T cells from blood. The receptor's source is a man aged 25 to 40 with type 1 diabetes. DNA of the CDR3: TGTGCCAGCAGCGACAGGGACGCAGAGACCCAGTACTTC. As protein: CASSDRDAETQYF.